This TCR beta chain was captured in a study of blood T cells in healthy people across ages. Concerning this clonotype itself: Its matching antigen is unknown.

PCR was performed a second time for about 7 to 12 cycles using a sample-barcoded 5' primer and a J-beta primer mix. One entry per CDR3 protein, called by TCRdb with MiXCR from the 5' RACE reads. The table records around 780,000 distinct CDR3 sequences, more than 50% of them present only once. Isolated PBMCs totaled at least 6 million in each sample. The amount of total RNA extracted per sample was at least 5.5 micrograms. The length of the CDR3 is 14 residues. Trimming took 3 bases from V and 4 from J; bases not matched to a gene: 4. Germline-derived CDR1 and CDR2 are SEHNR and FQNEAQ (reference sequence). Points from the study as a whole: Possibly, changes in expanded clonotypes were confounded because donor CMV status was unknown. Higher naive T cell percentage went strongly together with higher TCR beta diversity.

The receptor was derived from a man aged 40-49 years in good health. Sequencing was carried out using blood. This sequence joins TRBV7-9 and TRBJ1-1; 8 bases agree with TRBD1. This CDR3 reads CASSFGQGVTEAFF. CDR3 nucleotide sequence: TGTGCCAGCAGCTTCGGACAGGGTGTCACTGAAGCTTTCTTT.